These 15 T cell receptor beta chains were all obtained from the same sample, sequenced in a study of early T cells in non-severe SARS-CoV-2 infection. TCRdb fed the 5' RACE reads into MiXCR, producing one record per CDR3 protein. Seen here are approximately 70,000 distinct CDR3 sequences, 13% observed once, and the top ten hold around 4.8%. The specimen sequenced was whole blood. These receptors all come from an adult who was a healthcare worker with PCR-confirmed SARS-CoV-2 infection or an uninfected control (not recorded which).

This clonotype appeared a few times. The chain recombines TRBV12-3 or TRBV12-4 with TRBJ1-4; possibly TRBD1 for D (6 bases). The CDR3 runs to 14 residues. Trimming took off 6 bases at V and 8 bases at J, with 16 bases between the two ends. This chain's CDR3 is CASSNTGFQEKLFF. Here the CDR3 DNA reads TGTGCCAGCAGCAATACAGGGTTTCAGGAAAAACTGTTTTTT.

The chain combines TRBV2 with TRBJ2-5; no clear D. This CDR3 is built from 14 residues. CDR1 SNHLY and CDR2 FYNNEI come from the germline V gene. Trimming pared 6 bases from V and 3 bases from J, leaving 14 bases between. CDR3 loop: CASRRRSTEETQYF. The CDR3 DNA is TGTGCCAGCAGGCGCAGGTCAACCGAAGAGACCCAGTACTTC. Based on the CDR3 plus reference TRBV2 and TRBJ2-5, the full variable domain is EPEVTQTPSHQVTQMGQEVILRCVPISNHLYFYWYRQILGQKVEFLVSFYNNEISEKSEIFDDQFSVERPDGSNFTLKIRSTKLEDSAMYFCASRRRSTEETQYFGPGTRLLVL.

This clonotype was observed many times. The chain combines TRBV29-1 with TRBJ1-1; no firm D call. Germline CDR1 reads SQVTM; CDR2 reads ANQGSEA. The CDR3 loop spans 11 amino acids. V was pared by 5 bases and J by 5 bases, with 9 bases between. This CDR3 is CSVQKETEAFF. The CDR3 nucleotides are TGCAGCGTTCAAAAAGAAACTGAAGCTTTCTTT.

The rearrangement joins TRBV7-9 to TRBJ1-1; D unresolved. Germline lookup yields CDR1 SEHNR and CDR2 FQNEAQ (reference sequence). The CDR3 contains 15 residues. The V end lost 5 bases, the J end lost 2 bases, and 15 bases lay between the germline ends. CDR3 in amino acids: CASSPSAASNTEAFF. CDR3 bases: TGTGCCAGCAGCCCGAGCGCGGCCTCAAACACTGAAGCTTTCTTT.

This chain's CDR3 is CASSKTAGYMNTEAFF. CDR3 nucleotide sequence: TGTGCCAGCAGCAAGACAGCCGGATATATGAACACTGAAGCTTTCTTT. The rearrangement uses TRBV11-2 and TRBJ1-1; TRBD1 is a possible D gene (5 bases). CDR1 is SGHAT, CDR2 FQNNGV, per germline. CDR3 length equals 16 residues. V lost 5 bases and J lost 0, with 16 bases in between.

This clonotype was observed many times. This chain connects TRBV12-3 or TRBV12-4 to TRBJ2-1, with 8 bases fitting TRBD2. There are 13 residues in the CDR3. J was trimmed by 9 bases and V by 6 bases; bases with no gene match: 7. The CDR3 reads CASSRTSWGEQFF. In DNA form, the CDR3 reads TGTGCCAGCAGCAGGACTAGCTGGGGTGAGCAGTTCTTC.

This clonotype was recorded many times. The chain is built from TRBV27 and TRBJ1-5; a weak D match, TRBD1 (5 bases). The CDR3 has 16 amino acids. Germline CDR1 is MNHEY and CDR2 is SMNVEV (reference sequence). Trimming took 1 base from V and 9 from J, leaving 19 bases between them. DNA of the CDR3: TGTGCCAGCAGTTTATGGGCGGGACCGCGGAGGGGGCCCCAGCATTTT. It yields the protein CASSLWAGPRRGPQHF.

This clonotype has just a few counts. The V and J genes are TRBV29-1 and TRBJ2-3; 7 nucleotides line up with TRBD2. The germline CDR1 and CDR2 sequences are SQVTM and ANQGSEA. The V and J ends lost 6 bases and 1 base, in that order; junction bases with no gene match: 4. CDR3 length equals 13 residues. Written as DNA, the CDR3 is TGCAGCGTAGGCGGGAGAGGCACAGATACGCAGTATTTT. It encodes CSVGGRGTDTQYF.

This clonotype has ten or more counts. The chain recombines TRBV6-2 or TRBV6-3 with TRBJ2-7, with 10 bases that match TRBD2. The germline CDR1 and CDR2 sequences are MNHEY and SVGEGT. V dropped 7 bases and J dropped 2; count of bases not matched to a gene: 8. This CDR3 has 15 residues. CDR3 amino acids: CASIKGLASAYEQYF. CDR3 nucleotide sequence: TGTGCCAGCATCAAGGGACTAGCGAGCGCCTACGAGCAGTACTTC.

The chain is built from TRBV2 and TRBJ2-7; D may correspond to TRBD1 or TRBD2 (5 bases each). The CDR3 consists of 14 residues. V was cut by 6 bases and J by 0 bases, with 12 bases left in between. The germline V gene encodes CDR1 SNHLY and CDR2 FYNNEI. The CDR3 coding sequence is TGTGCCAGCAGAGGGACGGAGAGCTCCTACGAGCAGTACTTC. It is translated as CASRGTESSYEQYF.

This clonotype was counted many times. The chain links TRBV7-3 to TRBJ2-1; TRBD2 aligns across 14 bases. The germline V gene has CDR1 SGHTA and CDR2 FQGTGA. The CDR3 totals 17 residues. Unmatched junction bases numbered 6, after V lost 1 base and J lost 7 bases. In DNA form, the CDR3 reads TGTGCCAGCAGCTTAATGGGGACTAGCGGGAGTGTGAATGAGCAGTTCTTC. This sequence encodes CASSLMGTSGSVNEQFF.

This clonotype was seen a few times. The genes are TRBV7-9 and TRBJ2-7, with TRBD2 matching over 8 bases. Germline V gene sequence: CDR1 SEHNR, CDR2 FQNEAQ (reference sequence). V dropped 5 bases and J dropped 1; count of bases not matched to a gene: 4. The CDR3 length is 14 residues. DNA of the CDR3: TGTGCCAGCAGCCTTAGCGGGACTTCCTACGAGCAGTACTTC. Residues: CASSLSGTSYEQYF.

The chain joins TRBV7-6 to TRBJ2-1; weak D call: TRBD1 (5 bases). Deletions cut 5 bases from V and 5 bases from J, with 16 bases between. CDR1 SGHVS and CDR2 FNYEAQ come from the germline V gene. The CDR3 has 15 amino acids. CDR3 residues: CASSASGAFHNEQFF. CDR3 nucleotide sequence: TGTGCCAGCAGCGCAAGTGGGGCCTTCCACAATGAGCAGTTCTTC.

V usage is TRBV9 and J usage is TRBJ2-2, with TRBD2 identical over 12 bases. V lost 4 bases and J lost 3; bases outside the gene matches: 4. Germline V gene lookup returns CDR1 SGDLS and CDR2 YYNGEE. The CDR3 consists of 16 residues. DNA of the CDR3: TGTGCCAGCAGCCCTCGACTAGCGGGGGACACCGGGGAGCTGTTTTTT. Protein: CASSPRLAGDTGELFF.

In this sample, this clonotype turned up many times. V usage is TRBV27 and J usage is TRBJ1-2; 7 nucleotides agree with TRBD1. The CDR3 covers 17 residues. V lost 4 bases and J lost 4; bases outside the gene matches: 15. Per the germline V gene, CDR1 is MNHEY and CDR2 is SMNVEV (reference sequence). CDR3 nucleotide sequence: TGTGCCAGCAGTTCCACCGGGACAGAATTTTTGGGCTATGGCTACACCTTC. It is translated as CASSSTGTEFLGYGYTF.